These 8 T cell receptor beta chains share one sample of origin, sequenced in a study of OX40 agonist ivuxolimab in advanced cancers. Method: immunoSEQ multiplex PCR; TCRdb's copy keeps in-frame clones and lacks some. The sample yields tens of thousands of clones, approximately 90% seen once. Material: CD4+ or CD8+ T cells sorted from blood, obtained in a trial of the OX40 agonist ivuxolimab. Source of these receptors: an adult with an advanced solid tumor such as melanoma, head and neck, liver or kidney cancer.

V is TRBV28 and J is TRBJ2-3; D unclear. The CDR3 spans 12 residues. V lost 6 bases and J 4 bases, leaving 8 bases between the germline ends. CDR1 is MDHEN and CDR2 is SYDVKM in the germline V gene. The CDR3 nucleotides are TGTGCCAGCAGAACGCTATCAGATACGCAGTATTTT. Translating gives CASRTLSDTQYF.

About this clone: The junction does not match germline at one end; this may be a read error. Here the CDR3 reads CASSLPGRGSHF. In nucleotides, the CDR3 is TGTGCCAGCAGCTTGCCCGGAAGAGGTTCGCACTTC. The genes are TRBV5-6 and TRBJ2-4; D not resolved. The CDR3 runs to 12 residues. Germline CDR1 reads SGHDT; CDR2 reads YYEEEE. The full variable domain, rest sourced from reference TRBV5-6 and TRBJ2-4, is DAGVTQSPTHLIKTRGQQVTLRCSPKSGHDTVSWYQQALGQGPQFIFQYYEEEERQRGNFPDRFSGHQFPNYSSELNVNALLLGDSALYLCASSLPGRGSHFGAGTRLSVL.

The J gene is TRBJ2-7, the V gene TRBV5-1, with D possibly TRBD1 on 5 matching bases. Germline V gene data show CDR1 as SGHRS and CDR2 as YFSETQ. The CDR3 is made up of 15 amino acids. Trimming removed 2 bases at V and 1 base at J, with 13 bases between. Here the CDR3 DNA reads TGCGCCAGCAGCTTTGGCAGGGTATCGTCCTACGAGCAGTACTTC. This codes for CASSFGRVSSYEQYF.

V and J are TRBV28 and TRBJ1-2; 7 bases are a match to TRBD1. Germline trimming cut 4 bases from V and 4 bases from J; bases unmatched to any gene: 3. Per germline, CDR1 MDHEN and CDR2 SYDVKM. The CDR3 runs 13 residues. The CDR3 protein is CASSSYRGYGYTF. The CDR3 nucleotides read TGTGCCAGCAGTTCCTACAGGGGCTATGGCTACACCTTC.

This CDR3 reads CASTVDRGTPYEQYF. The DNA for the CDR3 is TGTGCCAGTACCGTGGACAGGGGGACTCCCTACGAGCAGTACTTC. The V gene is TRBV19, the J gene TRBJ2-7; 10 bases fit TRBD1. J was trimmed by 2 bases and V by 7 bases; bases with no gene match: 8. This CDR3 contains 15 residues. CDR1 is LNHDA, CDR2 SQIVND, per germline (reference sequence).

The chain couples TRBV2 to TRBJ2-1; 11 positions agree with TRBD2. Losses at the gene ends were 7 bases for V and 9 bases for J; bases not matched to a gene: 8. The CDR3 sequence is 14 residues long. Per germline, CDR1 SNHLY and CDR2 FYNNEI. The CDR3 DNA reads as TGTGCCAGCAAGGATAGCGGGAGGGGGATTGAGCAGTTCTTC. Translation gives CASKDSGRGIEQFF.

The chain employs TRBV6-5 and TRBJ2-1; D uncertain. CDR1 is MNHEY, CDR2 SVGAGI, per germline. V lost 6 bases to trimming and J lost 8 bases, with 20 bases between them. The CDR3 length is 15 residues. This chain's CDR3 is CASRYRTNTADEQFF. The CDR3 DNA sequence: TGTGCCAGCAGATACCGGACGAATACAGCCGATGAGCAGTTCTTC.

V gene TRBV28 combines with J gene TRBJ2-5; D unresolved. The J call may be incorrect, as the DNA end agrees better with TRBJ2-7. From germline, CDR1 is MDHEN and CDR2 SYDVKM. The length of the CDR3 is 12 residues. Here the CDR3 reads CASSWAYYEQYF. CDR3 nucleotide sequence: TGTGCCAGCAGTTGGGCTTACTACGAGCAGTACTTC.